Following are 17 T cell receptor beta chains from one sample sequenced in a study of cytomegalovirus exposure and HLA in healthy donors. PCR used 60 Vbeta primers and 13 Jbeta primers. Sequenced by immunoSEQ multiplex PCR; TCRdb stores in-frame clones only, minus some. The profile shows some 88,000 clones, over 65% of them singletons. The specimen sequenced was PBMCs. The source is a woman younger than 35 in good health and CMV-seropositive.

This clone was counted a single time. The CDR3 DNA sequence: TGTGCCACCACGGGACAGTTGAACACTGAAGCTTTCTTT. Translated: CATTGQLNTEAFF. This rearrangement joins TRBV6-1 to TRBJ1-1; TRBD1 matches at 7 bases. J was trimmed by 0 bases and V by 10 bases; bases with no gene match: 5. CDR3 size: 13 residues. Germline loops: CDR1 MNHNS, CDR2 SASEGT.

This clone came up once. The chain recombines TRBV5-4 with TRBJ1-5; no reliable D call. V was pared by 0 bases and J by 4 bases, with 5 bases between. The CDR3 is 13 residues long. CDR1 is SGHNT, CDR2 YYREEE, per germline (reference sequence). The CDR3 loop is CASSLGANQPQHF. The CDR3 DNA follows: TGTGCCAGCAGCTTGGGGGCGAATCAGCCCCAGCATTTT.

The J gene is TRBJ2-3, the V gene TRBV6-5; 7 bases match TRBD1. V was clipped by 6 bases and J by 5 bases; unmatched bases: 5. The CDR3 contains 13 residues. Germline V CDR1 and CDR2: MNHEY, SVGAGI. The CDR3 loop reads CASRDRARDTQYF. The CDR3 bases are TGTGCCAGCAGAGACAGGGCGAGAGATACGCAGTATTTT.

The chain employs TRBV5-1 and TRBJ1-2; TRBD1 agrees at 10 bases. This CDR3 spans 20 amino acids. CDR1 SGHRS and CDR2 YFSETQ come from the germline V gene. V lost 4 bases, J lost 5 bases, and 23 bases stayed unmatched. Here the CDR3 reads CASSSRQGARESPLNYGYTF. CDR3 bases: TGCGCCAGCAGCAGCAGACAGGGGGCTAGGGAGAGCCCCCTGAATTATGGCTACACCTTC. The full variable domain, rest sourced from reference TRBV5-1 and TRBJ1-2, is KAGVTQTPRYLIKTRGQQVTLSCSPISGHRSVSWYQQTPGQGLQFLFEYFSETQRNKGNFPGRFSGRQFSNSRSEMNVSTLELGDSALYLCASSSRQGARESPLNYGYTFGSGTRLTVV.

This clone was seen more than once but under ten times. The V call is TRBV27, the J call TRBJ2-3; 7 nucleotides align to TRBD2. Germline lookup yields CDR1 MNHEY and CDR2 SMNVEV (reference sequence). CDR3 length: 16 amino acids. J gave up 1 base and V 3 bases, and 7 bases lay outside the gene matches. The CDR3 DNA follows: TGTGCCAGCAGTTTGGGGAGGGAATACGGCACAGATACGCAGTATTTT. Translated: CASSLGREYGTDTQYF.

V and J are TRBV5-4 and TRBJ2-7; TRBD1 matches 9 bases. This CDR3 spans 15 amino acids. Germline V gives CDR1 SGHNT, CDR2 YYREEE (reference sequence). The trim removed 4 bases at V and 6 bases at J, leaving 11 bases unmatched. The CDR3: CASSQPEGQGTEQYF. The CDR3 bases are TGTGCCAGCAGCCAACCCGAGGGACAGGGTACCGAGCAGTACTTC.

The rearrangement joins TRBV7-3 to TRBJ2-7; 7 bases are shared with TRBD2. J lost 3 bases, V lost 5 bases, and 1 base had no gene match. Germline V lookup: CDR1 SGHTA, CDR2 FQGTGA. CDR3 length equals 12 residues. The chain's CDR3 is CASSPSGYEQYF. The CDR3 DNA sequence: TGTGCCAGCAGCCCTAGCGGCTACGAGCAGTACTTC. Filled out from reference TRBV7-3 and TRBJ2-7, the complete variable domain reads GAGVSQTPSNKVTEKGKYVELRCDPISGHTALYWYRQSLGQGPEFLIYFQGTGAADDSGLPNDRFFAVRPEGSVSTLKIQRTERGDSAVYLCASSPSGYEQYFGPGTRLTVT.

V and J are TRBV30 and TRBJ1-1; D remains unclear. The CDR3 runs 15 residues. CDR1 is GTSNPN and CDR2 is SVGIG in the germline V gene (reference sequence). V lost 2 bases and J lost 0, with 13 bases in between. The CDR3, as DNA: TGTGCCTGGAGTACTAAAAACCGAATGAACACTGAAGCTTTCTTT. It is translated as CAWSTKNRMNTEAFF.

This clone was seen once. The genes are TRBV7-2 and TRBJ1-2; no definite D call. Trimming removed 4 bases from V and 10 bases from J, with 10 bases in between. Germline V gives CDR1 SGHTA, CDR2 FQGNSA. The CDR3 is 11 residues long. DNA for the CDR3: TGTGCCAGCAGCTCCCCCTTAGACTACACCTTC. Its translation is CASSSPLDYTF.

As regards this clone: An end of the junction does not agree with germline; a read error may underlie this. The sample holds other DNA sequences that translate to the same CDR3. This chain joins TRBV10-3 and TRBJ1-5; D is perhaps TRBD1 (5 bases). CDR1 and CDR2 (germline): ENHRY, SYGVKD. The CDR3 is made up of 15 amino acids. The CDR3 nucleotides read TGCGCCATCAGTGAGGTAGCAGGGTTCAATCAGCCCCAGCATTTT. This codes for CAISEVAGFNQPQHF.

This clone was counted a few times. The chain is built from TRBV7-9 and TRBJ1-2, with 7 bases that match TRBD1. V lost 2 bases, J lost 1 base, and 4 bases stayed unmatched. CDR1 is SEHNR and CDR2 is FQNEAQ in the germline V gene (reference sequence). The CDR3 is 15 amino acids. In nucleotides, the CDR3 is TGTGCCAGCAGCTTATCAGGGGGACTTAACTATGGCTACACCTTC. Amino acids: CASSLSGGLNYGYTF.

The sample holds a few counts of this clone. The chain has TRBV25-1 and TRBJ1-1; TRBD1 matches at 7 bases. The ends lost 4 bases at V and 0 bases at J; junction bases unmatched: 11. The V gene's germline CDR1 is MGHDK and CDR2 SYGVNS. This CDR3 spans 17 amino acids. The CDR3 DNA is TGTGCCAGCAGTGCTTGGACAGGAAAAGCCATGAACACTGAAGCTTTCTTT. Translation: CASSAWTGKAMNTEAFF. The whole variable domain, remainder taken from reference TRBV25-1 and TRBJ1-1, is EADIYQTPRYLVIGTGKKITLECSQTMGHDKMYWYQQDPGMELHLIHYSYGVNSTEKGDLSSESTVSRIRTEHFPLTLESARPSHTSQYLCASSAWTGKAMNTEAFFGQGTRLTVV.

The chain couples TRBV7-3 to TRBJ2-1, with 8 positions matching TRBD2. Germline lookup yields CDR1 SGHTA and CDR2 FQGTGA. The CDR3 spans 14 residues. V shed 6 bases, J shed 6 bases, and the junction held 7 bases outside the gene matches. For the CDR3, the DNA is TGTGCCAGCAGTCTCGGGGGGGCCTCCAATGAGCAGTTCTTC. Its protein product is CASSLGGASNEQFF.

This chain uses TRBV7-6 with TRBJ1-6; 8 nucleotides align to TRBD1. The CDR3 runs to 16 residues. CDR1 is SGHVS, CDR2 FNYEAQ, per germline. After removal of 2 bases from V and 10 bases from J, the junction contained 10 bases not matched to a gene. Here the CDR3 reads CASSLTTDRVGSPLHF. CDR3 in DNA: TGTGCCAGCAGCTTAACTACGGACAGGGTTGGCTCACCCCTCCACTTT.

Written as DNA, the CDR3 is TGTGCCAGCAGTCCGGGGGGACCACTGTTTTTT. It specifies CASSPGGPLFF. The chain carries TRBV9 and TRBJ1-4, with D perhaps TRBD1 (5 bases). There are 11 residues in the CDR3. The V and J ends lost 5 bases and 13 bases respectively, with 12 bases between them. CDR1 and CDR2 (germline): SGDLS, YYNGEE.

The CDR3 sequence: CASSTGQSGNTIYF. Written as DNA, the CDR3 is TGTGCCAGCAGTACGGGACAGAGTGGAAACACCATATATTTT. The V gene is TRBV28, the J gene TRBJ1-3; 7 nucleotides agree with TRBD1. CDR1 is MDHEN and CDR2 is SYDVKM in the germline V gene. J lost 3 bases, V lost 5 bases, and 4 bases had no gene match. The CDR3 sequence is 14 residues long.

This chain joins TRBV20-1 and TRBJ2-1; no clear D gene. This CDR3 has 11 amino acids. Trimming took off 6 bases at V and 7 bases at J, with 10 bases between the two ends. Germline CDR1 reads DFQATT; CDR2 reads SNEGSKA (reference sequence). CDR3 coding DNA: TGCAGTGCCCCAGGCCCTAATGAGCAGTTCTTC. This gives the protein CSAPGPNEQFF.